This TCR beta chain emerged from a study of T cells in Graves' hyperthyroidism and ophthalmopathy. This clonotype was found many times. Its specificity is not known. The junction had 12 bases not matched to a gene; V was cut back by 6 bases and J by 2 bases. The CDR3 is 16 residues long. Per germline, CDR1 MNHEY and CDR2 SVGEGT. Overall study findings and caveats: Median prediction lead before ophthalmopathy onset was 6 to 8 months with the model. Also found in blood were most expanded thyroid clonotypes above 0.001.

TCR beta CDR3 sequences were amplified from RNA transcripts. HTBI primers drove first-round RT-PCR of the TCR CDR3. TCRdb passed the multiplex PCR reads through MiXCR, listing each CDR3 protein once. Seen here are under 400,000 distinct CDR3 sequences, around 14% observed once, and the top ten hold 25% to 30%. Blood was sampled at initial diagnosis of hyperthyroidism, prior to onset of any ophthalmopathy symptoms. Sequenced input: blood. The chain has TRBV6-2 or TRBV6-3 and TRBJ2-7; 8 positions match TRBD1. The sequence derives from a woman between 18 and 29 years old with Graves' hyperthyroidism that later progressed to Graves' ophthalmopathy. For the CDR3, the DNA is TGTGCCAGCAGCCCCAAGACAGGGGAAGGGACCTACGAGCAGTACTTC. This encodes CASSPKTGEGTYEQYF.